The clone carrying this T cell receptor (beta chain) was counted ten times or more. The antigen is not known. CDR1 is SGHTA, CDR2 FQGNSA, per germline. This CDR3 region has 14 residues. V gave up 0 bases and J gave up 2 bases, with 7 bases separating them. TCRdb re-called the reads through MiXCR, storing one row per CDR3 protein. Among some 800,000 distinct CDR3 sequences listed, 30% to 35% were seen once. This sample stems from a study of T cell repertoires in cytomegalovirus infection. The gene calls are TRBV7-2 and TRBJ1-1, with D uncertain. The sample consisted of cultured CD8+ T cells from PBMCs, taken from culture after CMV antigen stimulation. The sequence was collected from a human donor in good health (CMV status not recorded). Some clones in this sample may be carry-over from other donors' samples. CDR3 nucleotide sequence: TGTGCCAGCAGCTTAGCCAGCATTAACACTGAAGCTTTCTTT. Protein sequence: CASSLASINTEAFF. The full variable domain, in which reference TRBV7-2 and TRBJ1-1 provide the parts outside the CDR3, is GAGVSQSPSNKVTEKGKDVELRCDPISGHTALYWYRQSLGQGLEFLIYFQGNSAPDKSGLPSDRFSAERTGGSVSTLTIQRTQQEDSAVYLCASSLASINTEAFFGQGTRLTVV.